Given below is one T cell receptor beta chain in context. The sample is drawn from a study of blood T cell repertoires in COVID-19. Overall study context: Sites across the United States, Italy and Spain contributed samples from acute and convalescent COVID-19.

As handled by the study authors: Reference gene primers were amplified, and this amplification served to estimate nucleated cell counts. Clones were sequenced by immunoSEQ multiplex PCR, and TCRdb holds only the in-frame ones, with some missing. From that table come the V and J calls and clone size; the DNA was used to work out D and trimming. This table has tens of thousands of clones, around 85% appearing once. This clonotype was sampled from a human donor in a cohort sampled during active COVID-19. Sequenced: peripheral blood.

The CDR3 region has the DNA TGCGCCAGCAGCCCGGACAGAAACGAGCAGTACTTC. Translated, it gives CASSPDRNEQYF. The chain couples TRBV5-1 to TRBJ2-7, with D possibly TRBD1 on 6 matching bases. The CDR3 covers 12 residues. Germline V CDR1 and CDR2: SGHRS, YFSETQ. The V end lost 4 bases, the J end lost 5 bases, and 10 bases lay between the germline ends.